Below are 24 T cell receptor beta chains sequenced from a single sample in a study of T and B cells in COVID-19 patients (dated by TCRdb to 2020 to 2021). TRB repertoires were amplified using about 220-550 ng of genomic DNA isolated from blood. Sequencing took place on an Illumina MiSeq. Multiplex PCR with BIOMED2 TRB-A/B primer pools was used to amplify the TRB rearrangements. In-frame beta chains were kept once TCRdb had trimmed the public reads at Q25 with fastp and called clones with MiXCR. Every entry covers one CDR3 protein and lists the most common genes and DNA from its rows. The sample has several thousand distinct CDR3 sequences on record, roughly a quarter of them singletons. 9% to 15% of the sample belongs to the ten largest clones. Material for sequencing was blood. The receptors originated from a human donor with active COVID-19.

This clonotype was recorded a few times. The CDR3 sequence is CASSSGYTDLNEKLFF. The CDR3 DNA reads TGTGCCAGCTCTTCGGGATATACTGACCTCAATGAAAAACTGTTTTTT. This chain connects TRBV18 to TRBJ1-4; D remains ambiguous. Trimming cost V 6 bases and J 5 bases, with 19 bases left between them. The CDR3 has 16 amino acids. Germline CDR1 reads KGHSH; CDR2 reads LQKENI.

This clonotype was observed a single time. This chain connects TRBV28 to TRBJ1-2; D is undetermined. This CDR3 is built from 12 residues. The V gene's germline CDR1 is MDHEN and CDR2 SYDVKM. V was trimmed by 8 bases and J by 4 bases, leaving 11 bases between them. The DNA of the CDR3 is TGTGCCAGCTTCTCGGGGATCTATGGCTACACCTTC. Its translation is CASFSGIYGYTF.

This clonotype was seen more than once but under ten times. The CDR3 does not end in the conserved phenylalanine or tryptophan, so this is likely a read error. No DNA is shown, since the ends of the CDR3 on it are uncertain; the CDR3 is the one TCRdb lists. The gene calls are TRBV20-1 and TRBJ2-1; the D call TRBD1 from the table was never checked on the DNA. Including both end residues, the CDR3 is 11 amino acids long. Per germline, CDR1 DFQATT and CDR2 SNEGSKA (reference sequence). The CDR3: CSAIGGTYIAV.

A single count supports this clonotype. This chain joins TRBV12-3 or TRBV12-4 and TRBJ1-5; perhaps TRBD1 as D (6 bases). This CDR3 is built from 13 residues. Trimming removed 6 bases at V and 7 bases at J, with 13 bases between. The CDR3 sequence: CASRGGRGQPQHF. CDR3 in DNA: TGTGCCAGCAGAGGGGGTCGGGGACAGCCCCAGCATTTT.

Regarding this clonotype: An end of the junction does not agree with germline; a read error may underlie this. The rearrangement uses TRBV6-5 and TRBJ1-1; the match to TRBD1 covers 8 bases. This CDR3 has 14 amino acids. Germline CDR1 and CDR2: MNHEY and SVGAGI. Written as DNA, the CDR3 is TGTGCCAGCAGTGCGACAGGGGCGAACACTGGAGCTTTCTTT. It encodes CASSATGANTGAFF.

In its sample, this clonotype was seen a few times. The chain recombines TRBV20-1 with TRBJ1-1, with D perhaps matching TRBD1 (6 bases). The CDR3 totals 12 residues. Per germline, CDR1 DFQATT and CDR2 SNEGSKA (reference sequence). Trimming pared 7 bases from V and 7 bases from J, leaving 16 bases between. The CDR3 DNA sequence: TGCAGTGGCTCAACAGGGTCCATTGAAGCTTTCTTT. Its protein is CSGSTGSIEAFF.

In this sample, this clonotype is medium-sized. The chain combines TRBV6-2 or TRBV6-3 with TRBJ2-5; TRBD2 matches at 14 bases. J gave up 1 base and V 7 bases, and 2 bases lay outside the gene matches. Germline V gives CDR1 MNHEY, CDR2 SVGEGT. The CDR3 length is 15 residues. CDR3 region: CASTGLAGGQETQYF. The CDR3 DNA sequence: TGTGCCAGCACCGGACTAGCGGGGGGCCAAGAGACCCAGTACTTC.

This clonotype qualifies as medium-sized. The rearrangement joins TRBV27 to TRBJ1-1; no reliable D call. Germline V gives CDR1 MNHEY, CDR2 SMNVEV (reference sequence). This CDR3 comprises 16 residues. Trimming stripped 4 bases from V and 4 bases from J, with 19 bases between. CDR3 residues: CASSSSSRQIGTEAFF. DNA for the CDR3: TGTGCCAGCAGTTCCTCCTCGCGGCAAATAGGCACTGAAGCTTTCTTT.

This clonotype is medium-sized by share. The chain joins TRBV18 to TRBJ2-3; D is ambiguous. Germline CDR1 is KGHSH and CDR2 is LQKENI. This CDR3 comprises 14 residues. V lost 3 bases to trimming and J lost 2 bases, with 9 bases between them. The CDR3 DNA reads as TGTGCCAGCTCACCTATCGAGTCCACAGATACGCAGTATTTT. The encoded protein is CASSPIESTDTQYF.

By sample share, this clonotype is medium-sized. The chain couples TRBV30 to TRBJ1-2; D remains ambiguous. Germline CDR1 GTSNPN, CDR2 SVGIG (reference sequence). This CDR3 has 12 residues. Trimming stripped 0 bases from V and 5 bases from J, with 7 bases between. The CDR3 spells CAWSVGGYGYTF. The CDR3 DNA follows: TGTGCCTGGAGTGTAGGAGGGTATGGCTACACCTTC.

By its share, this clonotype is medium-sized. The chain employs TRBV5-4 and TRBJ2-1, with D possibly TRBD2 on 7 matching bases. V was shortened by 1 base and J by 5 bases, with 13 bases between the two germline ends. This CDR3 is built from 15 residues. The germline gives CDR1 SGHNT, CDR2 YYREEE (reference sequence). CDR3: CASSLRRGADNEQFF. The CDR3 coding sequence is TGTGCCAGCAGCTTGCGACGGGGGGCAGACAATGAGCAGTTCTTC.

This clonotype is a singleton in its sample. This rearrangement joins TRBV7-3 to TRBJ2-5; D possibly corresponds to TRBD1 (5 bases). This CDR3 has 15 amino acids. Trimming pared 6 bases from V and 5 bases from J, leaving 19 bases between. Per the germline V gene, CDR1 is SGHTA and CDR2 is FQGTGA. The CDR3 sequence: CASSLFRAGLETQYF. The CDR3 nucleotides read TGTGCCAGCAGTTTATTCCGAGCAGGGTTGGAGACCCAGTACTTC.

This clonotype is labeled medium-sized. V gene TRBV5-1 combines with J gene TRBJ2-3; D ambiguous. The CDR3 has 14 amino acids. V dropped 4 bases and J dropped 0 bases, with 9 bases sitting between them. Germline CDR1 reads SGHRS; CDR2 reads YFSETQ. CDR3 in amino acids: CASSERLSTDTQYF. CDR3 nucleotide sequence: TGCGCCAGCAGCGAAAGGCTGAGCACAGATACGCAGTATTTT.

Judged by abundance, this clonotype is medium-sized. In nucleotides, the CDR3 is TGTGCCAGCAGCTTAATAGCGGGGGTGGGTCGGGCCCAGTACTTC. The encoded protein is CASSLIAGVGRAQYF. The genes are TRBV11-1 and TRBJ2-5, with TRBD2 matching 9 bases. The ends lost 2 bases at V and 9 bases at J; junction bases unmatched: 10. The length of the CDR3 is 15 residues. Per germline, CDR1 SGHAT and CDR2 FQDESV (reference sequence).

This rearrangement joins TRBV20-1 to TRBJ1-2; TRBD1 matches at 7 bases. The trim removed 0 bases at V and 3 bases at J, leaving 10 bases unmatched. This CDR3 has 16 residues. The germline V gene encodes CDR1 DFQATT and CDR2 SNEGSKA (reference sequence). CDR3 sequence (DNA): TGCAGTGCTAGAGATCAAATCGGACAGGCGGACTATGGCTACACCTTC. This encodes CSARDQIGQADYGYTF.

This clonotype is termed medium-sized. V usage is TRBV6-1 and J usage is TRBJ2-3, with D perhaps matching TRBD1 (5 bases). The CDR3 has 13 residues. V shed 2 bases and J shed 3 bases, with 6 bases lying between them. From germline, CDR1 is MNHNS and CDR2 SASEGT. CDR3 sequence reads: CASSEQGTDTQYF. CDR3 bases: TGTGCCAGCAGTGAACAGGGAACAGATACGCAGTATTTT.

This clonotype ranks as medium-sized. The chain joins TRBV18 to TRBJ2-3; D perhaps matches TRBD1 (5 bases). Germline V CDR1 and CDR2: KGHSH, LQKENI. Trimming removed 4 bases from V and 1 base from J, with 6 bases in between. This CDR3 region has 13 residues. The CDR3 here is CASSQGGTDTQYF. Here the CDR3 DNA reads TGTGCCAGCTCACAAGGGGGCACAGATACGCAGTATTTT.

This clonotype is medium-sized by share. The rearrangement links TRBV12-3 or TRBV12-4 to TRBJ1-1, with D perhaps TRBD1 (5 bases). The CDR3 runs to 15 residues. Deletions cut 0 bases from V and 1 base from J, with 9 bases between. DNA for the CDR3: TGTGCCAGCAGTTTAGCGGGGGGGAGGAACACTGAAGCTTTCTTT. This translates into CASSLAGGRNTEAFF.

The sample holds one count of this clonotype. The rearrangement uses TRBV20-1 and TRBJ1-1, with D unclear. The CDR3 is 13 residues long. V lost 4 bases, J lost 0 bases, and 9 bases lay in between. Germline V gives CDR1 DFQATT, CDR2 SNEGSKA (reference sequence). In DNA form, the CDR3 reads TGCAGTGCTATGGGAGGGATGAACACTGAAGCTTTCTTT. The encoded protein is CSAMGGMNTEAFF.

The J gene is TRBJ2-1, the V gene TRBV5-1; D is possibly TRBD1 (6 bases). The germline V gene has CDR1 SGHRS and CDR2 YFSETQ. V lost 0 bases, J lost 2 bases, and 9 bases lay in between. The CDR3 is 15 residues long. CDR3 in DNA: TGCGCCAGCAGCTTGGCGCGGACAGCCTACAATGAGCAGTTCTTC. This encodes CASSLARTAYNEQFF.

This clonotype was counted only a few times. The chain uses TRBV7-9 and TRBJ2-4; the match to TRBD1 covers 7 bases. Germline loops: CDR1 SEHNR, CDR2 FQNEAQ (reference sequence). This CDR3 is built from 15 residues. V was pared by 2 bases and J by 1 base, with 2 bases of the junction left unmatched. CDR3 loop: CASSLLGGAKNIQYF. The CDR3 DNA reads TGTGCCAGCAGCTTACTAGGGGGCGCCAAAAACATTCAGTACTTC.

This clonotype ranks as medium-sized. This chain connects TRBV19 to TRBJ1-5, with no clear D. The germline CDR1 and CDR2 sequences are LNHDA and SQIVND (reference sequence). The CDR3 covers 15 residues. The ends were cut back, 6 bases at V and 2 bases at J, with 14 bases in the middle. CDR3 region: CASRRSEVGNQPQHF. In DNA, the CDR3 is TGTGCCAGTAGACGCTCGGAAGTCGGCAATCAGCCCCAGCATTTT.

By sample fraction, this clonotype is medium-sized. The genes are TRBV12-3 or TRBV12-4 and TRBJ2-7, with unresolved D. V lost 1 base and J lost 6, with 4 bases in between. This CDR3 has 11 amino acids. CDR3 sequence (DNA): TGTGCCAGCAGTTTAGGATCCGAGCAGTACTTC. Translation: CASSLGSEQYF.

The V and J genes are TRBV24-1 and TRBJ1-1; TRBD1 agrees at 9 bases. The V segment lost 7 bases and the J segment 2 bases; nucleotides outside the gene matches: 1. Germline CDR1 reads KGHDR; CDR2 reads SFDVKD. The CDR3 has 13 amino acids. CDR3 DNA sequence: TGTGCCACCAGGGACAGGGGAAACACTGAAGCTTTCTTT. As protein: CATRDRGNTEAFF.